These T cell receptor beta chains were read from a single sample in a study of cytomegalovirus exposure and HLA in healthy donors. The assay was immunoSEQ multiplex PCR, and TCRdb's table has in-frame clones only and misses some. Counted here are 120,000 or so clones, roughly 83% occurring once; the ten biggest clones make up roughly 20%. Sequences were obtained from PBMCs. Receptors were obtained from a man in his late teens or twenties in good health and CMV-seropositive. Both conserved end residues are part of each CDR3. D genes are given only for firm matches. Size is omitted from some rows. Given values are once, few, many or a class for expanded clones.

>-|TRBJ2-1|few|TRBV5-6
TGTGCCAGCAGCCTTAGCGGCAATGAGCAGTTCTTC
CASSLSGNEQFF
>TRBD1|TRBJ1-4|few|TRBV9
TGTGCCAGCAGCGTGGGGGAGACAGGGGGTAAGGATGAAAAACTGTTTTTT
CASSVGETGGKDEKLFF
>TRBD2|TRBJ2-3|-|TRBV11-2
TGTGCCAGCACCCTAGGGCGGGGGAACACAGATACGCAGTATTTT
CASTLGRGNTDTQYF
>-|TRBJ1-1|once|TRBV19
TGTGCCAGTTCTCAGGGATGGACTGAAGCTTTCTTT
CASSQGWTEAFF
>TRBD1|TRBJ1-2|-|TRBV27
TGTGCCAGCAGTTTGGGACAGGGCGGCTATGGCTACACCTTC
CASSLGQGGYGYTF
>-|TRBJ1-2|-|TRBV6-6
TGTGCCAGCAAGATACAGGGTACGGCCCATGGCTACACCTTC
CASKIQGTAHGYTF
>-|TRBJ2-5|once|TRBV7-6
TGTGCCAGCAGCTTAGCGTGGGGCCCGCAGTACCAAGAGACCCAGTACTTC
CASSLAWGPQYQETQYF
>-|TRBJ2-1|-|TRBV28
TGTGCCAGCAGTTTAGGGCTAGCCTCCTACAATGAGCAGTTCTTC
CASSLGLASYNEQFF
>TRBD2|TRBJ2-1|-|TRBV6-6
TGTGCCAGCAGTTACTTTAGCGGGGGGGCCGATGAGCAGTTCTTC
CASSYFSGGADEQFF
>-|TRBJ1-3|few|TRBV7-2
TGTGCCAGCAGCTTAAACACAGCCTCTGGAAACACCATATATTTT
CASSLNTASGNTIYF
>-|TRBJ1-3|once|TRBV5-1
TGCGCCAGCACTACCGGAGGGGCAGGAAACACCATATATTTT
CASTTGGAGNTIYF
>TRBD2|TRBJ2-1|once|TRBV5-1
TGCGCCAGCGGCCCGGGGGGGCCCTACAATGAGCAGTTCTTC
CASGPGGPYNEQFF
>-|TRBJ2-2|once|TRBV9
TGTGCCAGCAGCGTAGAGGGGAGGAGCACCGGGGAGCTGTTTTTT
CASSVEGRSTGELFF
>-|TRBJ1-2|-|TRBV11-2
TGTGCCAGCAGCCCTAATACAGGGAGCTATGGCTACACCTTC
CASSPNTGSYGYTF
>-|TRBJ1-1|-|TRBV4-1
TGCGCCAGCAGCCAATCCGGACAGCTTGAAGCTTTCTTT
CASSQSGQLEAFF
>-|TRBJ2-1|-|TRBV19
TGTGCCAGTAGTCCCCCAGGGATCTCCTACAATGAGCAGTTCTTC
CASSPPGISYNEQFF
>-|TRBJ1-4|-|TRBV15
TGTGCCACCAGCAGAGATTGGTCCGCACGGAGTGAAAAACTGTTTTTT
CATSRDWSARSEKLFF
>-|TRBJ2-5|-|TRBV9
TGTGCCAGCGCCCACGGAGGCGAGGGCCAAGAGACCCAGTACTTC
CASAHGGEGQETQYF
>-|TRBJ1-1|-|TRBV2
TGTGCCAGCAGTGAGACATTGAACACTGAAGCTTTCTTT
CASSETLNTEAFF
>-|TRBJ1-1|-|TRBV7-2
TGTGCCAGCAGTTACCACCCAGGGGCGAGGAACACTGAAGCTTTCTTT
CASSYHPGARNTEAFF
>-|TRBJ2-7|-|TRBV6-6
TGTGCCAGTACACGGGACATCTCCTACGAGCAGTACTTC
CASTRDISYEQYF
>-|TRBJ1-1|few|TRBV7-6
TGTGCCAGCAGCTTAGCCGGGACTGAAGCTTTCTTT
CASSLAGTEAFF
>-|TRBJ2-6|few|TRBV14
TGTGCCAGCAGCCAAGTGGAGGGCTGGAGTTTTTCTGGGGCCAACGTCCTGACTTTC
CASSQVEGWSFSGANVLTF
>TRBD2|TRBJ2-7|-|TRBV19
TGTGCCAGTAGTATTCTGGCGGGGGGAACCTACGAGCAGTACTTC
CASSILAGGTYEQYF
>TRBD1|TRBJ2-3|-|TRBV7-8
TGTGCCAGCAGCTCCGGACAGGTCACGCAGTATTTT
CASSSGQVTQYF
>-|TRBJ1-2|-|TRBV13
TGTGCCAGCAGCTTAGGCCTGGGAGGGACCTATGGCTACACCTTC
CASSLGLGGTYGYTF
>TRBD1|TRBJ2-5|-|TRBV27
TGTGCCACCATGATGGAAGGGACAGGGTCGTTCGAGACCCAGTACTTC
CATMMEGTGSFETQYF
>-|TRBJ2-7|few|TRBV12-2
TGTGCAAGTCGCTTAAGGCCCACAGGGGGCCGATCCTACGAGCAGTACTTC
CASRLRPTGGRSYEQYF
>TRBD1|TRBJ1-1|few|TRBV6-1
TGTGCCAGCGATGACAGGGCGGGGAACACTGAAGCTTTCTTT
CASDDRAGNTEAFF
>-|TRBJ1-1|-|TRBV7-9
TGTGCCAGCAGCTACTGGACAGTAGACACTGAAGCTTTCTTT
CASSYWTVDTEAFF
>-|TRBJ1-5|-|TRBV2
TGTGCCAGCAGAGGCGGTGATAGCAATCAGCCCCAGCATTTT
CASRGGDSNQPQHF
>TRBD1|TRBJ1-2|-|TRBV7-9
TGTGCCAGCAGCTCGACAGGGGACCCCTATGGCTACACCTTC
CASSSTGDPYGYTF
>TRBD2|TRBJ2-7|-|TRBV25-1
TGTGCCAGTGGTGGGACTACCTACGAGCAGTACTTC
CASGGTTYEQYF
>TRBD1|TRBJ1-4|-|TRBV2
TGTGCCAGCAGTGAAGCCCCGACAGGGTATGGTGAAAAACTGTTTTTT
CASSEAPTGYGEKLFF
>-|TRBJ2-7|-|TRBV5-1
TGCGCCAGCCGGGGACATACCTACGAGCAGTACTTC
CASRGHTYEQYF
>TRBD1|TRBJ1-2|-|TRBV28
TGTGCCAGCAGAAACCCCCCCGACAGGGTGAGAGGCTATGGCTACACCTTC
CASRNPPDRVRGYGYTF
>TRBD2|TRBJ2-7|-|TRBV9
TGTGCCAGCAGCGTAGAAGGCGGGGGGGCCTACGAGCAGTACTTC
CASSVEGGGAYEQYF
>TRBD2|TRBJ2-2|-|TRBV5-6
TGTGCCAGCAGCTTTCCGAGCGGGGGGTTAAACACCGGGGAGCTGTTTTTT
CASSFPSGGLNTGELFF
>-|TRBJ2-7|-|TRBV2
TGTGCCAGCATATTGGGGCAGAAAGCCAGGGAGCAGTACTTC
CASILGQKAREQYF
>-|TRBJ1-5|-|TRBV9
TGTGCCAGCAGCCCCGGGGGGGGTGGAAATCAGCCCCAGCATTTT
CASSPGGGGNQPQHF
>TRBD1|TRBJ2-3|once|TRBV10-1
TGCGCCAGCACCGAGGGACAGGACGGCACAGATACGCAGTATTTT
CASTEGQDGTDTQYF
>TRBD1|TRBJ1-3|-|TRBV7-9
TGTGCCAGCAGCTTATACAGGGACAGAGGCTCTGGAAACACCATATATTTT
CASSLYRDRGSGNTIYF
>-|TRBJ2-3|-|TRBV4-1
TGCGCCAGCAGCCAAGTGGGGGCCCGACCGCTAGATACGCAGTATTTT
CASSQVGARPLDTQYF
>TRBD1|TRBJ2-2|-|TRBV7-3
TGTGCCAGCAGCTACCGGACAGGGGAAATCACCGGGGAGCTGTTTTTT
CASSYRTGEITGELFF
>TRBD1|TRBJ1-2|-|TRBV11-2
TGTGCCAGCAGCTTAGATCCAGGGGGGCATAGAGGCTACACCTTC
CASSLDPGGHRGYTF
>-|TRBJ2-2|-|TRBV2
TGTGCCAGCAGCGCCGCTACAGGGACCGGGGAGCTGTTTTTT
CASSAATGTGELFF
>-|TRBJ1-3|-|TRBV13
TGTGCCAGCAGCTTTTATCGACTTGGAAACACCATATATTTT
CASSFYRLGNTIYF
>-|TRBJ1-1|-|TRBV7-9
TGTGCCAGCAGCTTAGTAACAGGGTTTGGCACTGAAGCTTTCTTT
CASSLVTGFGTEAFF
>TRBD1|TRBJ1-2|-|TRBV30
TGTGCCTGGAGCCCCGGGACAGGGGCCCGATATGGCTACACCTTC
CAWSPGTGARYGYTF
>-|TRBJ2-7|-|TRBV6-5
TGTGCCAGCAGCCGAGGACAGAGCTCCTACGAGCAGTACTTC
CASSRGQSSYEQYF